A single TCR beta chain is shown here with its context. Its antigen is as yet unknown. The V and J ends lost 6 bases and 3 bases respectively, with 15 bases between them. The CDR3 has 14 residues. Germline values: CDR1 MNHEY, CDR2 SMNVEV (reference sequence). The sample comes from a study of shared clonotypes between healthy human individuals. Overall study findings and caveats: Investigators expected sequencing depth to affect clonotype sharing among donors.

In the authors' workflow: For the immunoSEQ data, sequences were junction-only without quality scores, so filtering differed. The method was immunoSEQ multiplex PCR; TCRdb's version includes in-frame clones alone and lacks a portion of them. The DNA gave D and trimming, while V, J and clone size come from that table. The sample contains around 600,000 clones, approximately 97% of which appear only once. Sequencing was done on a sample of naive CD4+ T cells sorted from blood. The sample's subset: CD45RA+ positively selected. This chain connects TRBV27 to TRBJ2-7; the D call may be TRBD1 or TRBD2 (5 bases each). The receptor was isolated from a woman aged 25 to 39 in good health. CDR3 nucleotide sequence: TGTGCCAGCAGGACGGCCCGGGACCGCTACGAGCAGTACTTC. Protein sequence: CASRTARDRYEQYF.